The 16 T cell receptor beta chains presented below share a single source sample, sequenced in a study of blood T cell repertoires in COVID-19. Some clones are missing from TCRdb's copy, which holds only in-frame ones; the method was immunoSEQ multiplex PCR. The sample lists approximately 59,000 clones, 85% to 90% occurring once. Specimen: peripheral blood. These TCRs come from a man aged 35 to 55 with active COVID-19.

The J gene is TRBJ1-6, the V gene TRBV28, with 8 bases aligning to TRBD1. The CDR3 loop spans 14 amino acids. With V trimmed by 6 bases and J by 7 bases, 5 bases remained unmatched. Germline V gene data show CDR1 as MDHEN and CDR2 as SYDVKM. CDR3 sequence: CASSLGQGNSPLHF. Written as DNA, the CDR3 is TGTGCCAGCAGCCTTGGACAGGGAAATTCACCCCTCCACTTT.

This chain links TRBV27 with TRBJ2-7, with 9 bases matching TRBD2. The germline CDR1 and CDR2 sequences are MNHEY and SMNVEV (reference sequence). V trimming: 6 bases; J trimming: 2 bases; junction bases outside the gene matches: 14. This CDR3 contains 17 residues. CDR3 coding DNA: TGTGCCAGCAGCTTAAGGGTTGGGCTAGCGGGGACCTACGAGCAGTACTTC. It codes for CASSLRVGLAGTYEQYF.

The V and J genes are TRBV28 and TRBJ1-6, with TRBD1 matching over 7 bases. V dropped 5 bases and J dropped 7; count of bases not matched to a gene: 5. In germline, CDR1 is MDHEN, CDR2 SYDVKM. This CDR3 is built from 14 residues. The CDR3 sequence is CASSVGTANSPLHF. CDR3 nucleotides: TGTGCCAGCAGTGTCGGGACAGCCAATTCACCCCTCCACTTT.

The chain's CDR3 is CATSREWGDRAAYADTQYF. DNA for the CDR3: TGTGCCACCAGCAGAGAGTGGGGGGACAGGGCGGCCTACGCAGATACGCAGTATTTT. V usage is TRBV15 and J usage is TRBJ2-3, with 9 bases lining up with TRBD1. CDR3 length: 19 residues. Germline lookup yields CDR1 LNHNV and CDR2 YYDKDF (reference sequence). Trimming took 0 bases from V and 4 from J; bases not matched to a gene: 14.

The rearrangement links TRBV29-1 to TRBJ1-6, with D tentatively TRBD1 (6 bases). V lost 3 bases and J 0 bases, leaving 15 bases between the germline ends. The germline CDR1 and CDR2 sequences are SQVTM and ANQGSEA. The CDR3 consists of 17 residues. In DNA, the CDR3 is TGCAGCGTTGAGTGGGGGCCGCATTCCTCCTATAATTCACCCCTCCACTTT. Its protein product is CSVEWGPHSSYNSPLHF.

This clone has a single count. The rearrangement links TRBV6-2 or TRBV6-3 to TRBJ2-7; no definite D call. Germline V gene lookup returns CDR1 MNHEY and CDR2 SVGEGT. V lost 4 bases, J lost 5 bases, and 21 bases lay in between. The CDR3 consists of 16 residues. The CDR3 loop reads CASSSSKAPVRNEQYF. CDR3 coding DNA: TGTGCCAGCAGTTCCTCAAAAGCCCCAGTGAGGAACGAGCAGTACTTC.

The V gene is TRBV6-5, the J gene TRBJ2-1, with D possibly TRBD1 on 5 matching bases. This CDR3 region has 15 residues. CDR1 MNHEY and CDR2 SVGAGI come from the germline V gene. Trimming removed 6 bases at V and 2 bases at J, with 14 bases between. The CDR3 DNA reads TGTGCCAGCAGACCCCAAGGGGTGGCCTACAATGAGCAGTTCTTC. Translation: CASRPQGVAYNEQFF.

The rearrangement uses TRBV30 and TRBJ2-2, with D perhaps matching TRBD1 (5 bases). From germline, CDR1 is GTSNPN and CDR2 SVGIG (reference sequence). The V gene lost 3 bases and the J gene lost 7 bases, with 12 bases spanning the gap. This CDR3 is 13 amino acids long. The CDR3 loop is CAWSRASGGELFF. The CDR3 DNA is TGTGCCTGGAGCAGGGCTAGTGGCGGGGAGCTGTTTTTT.

The chain employs TRBV2 and TRBJ2-7, with D maybe TRBD2 (5 bases). The ends were cut back, 7 bases at V and 2 bases at J, with 15 bases in the middle. Germline V lookup: CDR1 SNHLY, CDR2 FYNNEI. The CDR3 is made up of 14 amino acids. The CDR3 region has the DNA TGTGCCAGCAATGTCGAGGGATTCACCTACGAGCAGTACTTC. Translating it yields CASNVEGFTYEQYF.

This clone is deemed medium-sized (0.01 to 0.1%). This specimen includes other DNA sequences encoding the same CDR3. The chain employs TRBV9 and TRBJ2-2, with TRBD2 matching 9 bases. CDR1 is SGDLS and CDR2 is YYNGEE in the germline V gene. This CDR3 has 16 residues. V shed 4 bases and J 5 bases; nucleotides not matched to a gene: 9. This chain's CDR3 is CASSPRGREGTGELFF. CDR3 bases: TGTGCCAGCAGCCCGAGGGGGCGGGAGGGGACCGGGGAGCTGTTTTTT.

The rearrangement links TRBV27 to TRBJ1-1; 7 bases are shared with TRBD1. Trimming took 0 bases from V and 0 from J; bases not matched to a gene: 1. CDR3 length: 15 residues. The germline gives CDR1 MNHEY, CDR2 SMNVEV (reference sequence). The CDR3 loop reads CASSLSGQLNTEAFF. CDR3 nucleotides: TGTGCCAGCAGTTTATCGGGACAGTTGAACACTGAAGCTTTCTTT.

CDR3 sequence reads: CATSDPRTGNYGYTF. Here the CDR3 DNA reads TGTGCCACCAGTGATCCTAGGACAGGAAACTATGGCTACACCTTC. The V gene is TRBV24-1, the J gene TRBJ1-2; TRBD1 matches 7 bases. Trimming took 3 bases from V and 2 from J; bases not matched to a gene: 5. CDR3 length: 15 residues. The V gene's germline CDR1 is KGHDR and CDR2 SFDVKD.

The rearrangement uses TRBV9 and TRBJ2-7; D unresolved. This CDR3 contains 14 residues. CDR1 and CDR2 (germline): SGDLS, YYNGEE. V lost 4 bases to trimming and J lost 2 bases, with 13 bases between them. This chain's CDR3 is CASSPLAATYEQYF. The CDR3 DNA follows: TGTGCCAGCAGCCCCCTGGCGGCCACCTACGAGCAGTACTTC.

The chain is built from TRBV5-1 and TRBJ2-7; tentative D call: TRBD1 (6 bases). CDR3 length: 14 residues. Trimming left V 4 bases short and J 2 bases short, with 13 bases between. Germline assignment: CDR1 SGHRS and CDR2 YFSETQ. This CDR3 reads CASSKSTGTYEQYF. In DNA form, the CDR3 reads TGCGCCAGCAGCAAATCCACAGGGACCTACGAGCAGTACTTC.

The CDR3, as DNA: TGTGCCAGTAGTATCCGGCGGGGGGATGAGCAGTTCTTC. It translates to CASSIRRGDEQFF. The chain employs TRBV19 and TRBJ2-1, with 8 bases lining up with TRBD2. The germline gives CDR1 LNHDA, CDR2 SQIVND (reference sequence). The CDR3 covers 13 residues. Trimming cost V 3 bases and J 8 bases; bases outside gene matches: 3.

The sample holds one count of this clone. The chain employs TRBV28 and TRBJ2-2; 7 bases map to TRBD2. This CDR3 contains 15 residues. CDR1 and CDR2 from the germline V gene are MDHEN and SYDVKM. With V trimmed by 7 bases and J by 6 bases, 11 bases remained unmatched. CDR3 nucleotides: TGTGCCAGCACGACGGTGGGAGGGTCGGCCGGGGAGCTGTTTTTT. This sequence encodes CASTTVGGSAGELFF. The full variable domain, in which reference TRBV28 and TRBJ2-2 provide the parts outside the CDR3, is DVKVTQSSRYLVKRTGEKVFLECVQDMDHENMFWYRQDPGLGLRLIYFSYDVKMKEKGDIPEGYSVSREKKERFSLILESASTNQTSMYLCASTTVGGSAGELFFGEGSRLTVL.